Listed below are T cell receptor beta chains from one sample, sequenced in a study of T cell repertoires in aging, cancer and after chemotherapy. TCRdb itself ran the multiplex PCR reads through MiXCR, one entry per CDR3 protein. The sample includes some 10,000 distinct CDR3 sequences, 25% to 35% of them seen just once. The sample comprised blood. All receptors derive from a human donor in good health. Both conserved end residues are part of each CDR3. D genes are given only for firm matches. Clone size is not always given. Where it is, it says once, few, many or a class for expanded clones.

cdr3_aa: CASSHIRVDEQFF
cdr3_nt: TGTGCCAGCAGCCATATTAGAGTCGACGAGCAGTTCTTC
j_call: TRBJ2-1
d_call: -
clone_size: -
v_call: TRBV14

cdr3_aa: CASSQTFGTATEAFF
cdr3_nt: TGTGCCAGCAGCCAAACATTCGGGACAGCCACTGAAGCTTTCTTT
j_call: TRBJ1-1
d_call: TRBD1
clone_size: -
v_call: TRBV11-2

cdr3_aa: CASSYLWDPYGYTF
cdr3_nt: TGTGCCAGCAGTTACCTATGGGACCCCTATGGCTACACCTTC
j_call: TRBJ1-2
d_call: -
clone_size: few
v_call: TRBV6-5

cdr3_aa: CASRGRADNEQFF
cdr3_nt: TGTGCCAGCCGGGGCAGGGCTGACAATGAGCAGTTCTTC
j_call: TRBJ2-1
d_call: -
clone_size: few
v_call: TRBV6-2/TRBV6-3

cdr3_aa: CASQEGQGHYNSPLHF
cdr3_nt: TGTGCCAGTCAGGAGGGACAGGGGCACTATAATTCACCCCTCCACTTT
j_call: TRBJ1-6
d_call: TRBD1
clone_size: once
v_call: TRBV19

cdr3_aa: CASSRGREQFF
cdr3_nt: TGTGCCAGCAGTAGGGGCCGCGAGCAGTTCTTC
j_call: TRBJ2-1
d_call: -
clone_size: few
v_call: TRBV6-5

cdr3_aa: CASSLGAGGAGELFF
cdr3_nt: TGTGCCAGCAGCTTGGGAGCGGGGGGGGCCGGGGAGCTGTTTTTT
j_call: TRBJ2-2
d_call: TRBD2
clone_size: medium-sized
v_call: TRBV5-6

cdr3_aa: CASSLQSNEKLFF
cdr3_nt: TGTGCCAGCAGTTTACAGTCTAATGAAAAACTGTTTTTT
j_call: TRBJ1-4
d_call: -
clone_size: -
v_call: TRBV12-3/TRBV12-4

cdr3_aa: CASSILQAQGNYGYTF
cdr3_nt: TGTGCCAGTAGTATATTGCAGGCACAGGGAAACTATGGCTACACCTTC
j_call: TRBJ1-2
d_call: -
clone_size: few
v_call: TRBV19

cdr3_aa: CASNNGGGRTGELFF
cdr3_nt: TGTGCCAGCAACAACGGGGGGGGACGGACCGGGGAGCTGTTTTTT
j_call: TRBJ2-2
d_call: TRBD2
clone_size: few
v_call: TRBV6-5

cdr3_aa: CASSQVMRHNEQFF
cdr3_nt: TGCGCCAGCAGCCAAGTGATGCGACACAATGAGCAGTTCTTC
j_call: TRBJ2-1
d_call: -
clone_size: -
v_call: TRBV4-3